The 13 T cell receptor beta chains reported below all come from one sample, sequenced in a study of monozygotic twins with inflammatory bowel disease. For each CDR3 protein, TCRdb gives one entry from its re-call of the 5' RACE reads, without DNA. Its table lists about 160,000 distinct CDR3 sequences. The sample was blood. The origin of the receptors is a human donor with ulcerative colitis or Crohn's disease, or a healthy co-twin of an affected twin (not recorded which).

The rearrangement uses TRBV9 and TRBJ2-2. Germline V gene data show CDR1 as SGDLS and CDR2 as YYNGEE. The CDR3 contains 14 residues. CDR3 protein: CASSFQVQEGELFF. Complete variable domain (other parts from reference TRBV9 and TRBJ2-2): DSGVTQTPKHLITATGQRVTLRCSPRSGDLSVYWYQQSLDQGLQFLIQYYNGEERAKGNILERFSAQQFPDLHSELNLSSLELGDSALYFCASSFQVQEGELFFGEGSRLTVL.

The V and J genes are TRBV20-1 and TRBJ2-7; the TCRdb D gene call, TRBD2, has no DNA to confirm it. Germline-derived CDR1 and CDR2 are DFQATT and SNEGSKA (reference sequence). The CDR3 is made up of 14 amino acids. CDR3 sequence: CSATGTSVSYEQYF.

This chain links TRBV7-3 with TRBJ1-6; TCRdb names TRBD1, which stays unverified in the absence of DNA. The CDR3 covers 15 residues. CDR1 is SGHTA, CDR2 FQGTGA, per germline. CDR3 in amino acids: CASSSSGTENSPLHF.

The chain recombines TRBV7-9 with TRBJ2-1; TCRdb names TRBD2, which stays unverified in the absence of DNA. This CDR3 has 15 residues. CDR1 is SEHNR, CDR2 FQNEAQ, per germline (reference sequence). CDR3 protein: CASSPFGGGRDEQFF.

The genes are TRBV29-1 and TRBJ2-3; as DNA is missing, the TRBD1 call by TCRdb cannot be tested. The germline CDR1 and CDR2 sequences are SQVTM and ANQGSEA. This CDR3 region has 15 residues. CDR3 sequence reads: CSVDEGRGSTDTQYF.

The chain's CDR3 is CASREATYEQYF. V gene TRBV6-1 combines with J gene TRBJ2-7. The CDR3 has 12 amino acids. The germline V gene has CDR1 MNHNS and CDR2 SASEGT.

This chain links TRBV4-3 with TRBJ2-5; lacking DNA, the TRBD2 call made by TCRdb goes unchecked. From germline, CDR1 is LGHNA and CDR2 YSLEER. The CDR3 covers 15 residues. The CDR3 reads CASSQVVSGGETQYF.

V usage is TRBV20-1 and J usage is TRBJ1-5. CDR1 is DFQATT and CDR2 is SNEGSKA in the germline V gene (reference sequence). The CDR3 covers 17 residues. CDR3 protein: CSARGTRWSGSNQPQHF.

This chain joins TRBV7-9 and TRBJ2-3; the TRBD2 assignment by TCRdb is unverifiable without DNA. CDR3 length: 16 amino acids. Germline V lookup: CDR1 SEHNR, CDR2 FQNEAQ (reference sequence). CDR3: CASSPPAEGGLDTQYF.

The chain couples TRBV7-2 to TRBJ1-1; TCRdb's D call, TRBD1, is unchecked because there is no DNA. In germline, CDR1 is SGHTA, CDR2 FQGNSA. The CDR3 runs 15 residues. The CDR3 is CASSLGQTLNTEAFF.

The chain recombines TRBV3-1 with TRBJ1-1. This CDR3 contains 11 residues. Germline V gene lookup returns CDR1 LGHDT and CDR2 YNNKEL (reference sequence). The CDR3 protein is CASSQLGEAFF.

The genes are TRBV29-1 and TRBJ2-2; TCRdb's D call of TRBD1 is untestable without DNA. This CDR3 has 12 amino acids. Germline CDR1 and CDR2: SQVTM and ANQGSEA. CDR3 sequence reads: CSSGGRTGELFF.

The chain recombines TRBV11-2 with TRBJ1-3; absent DNA, TCRdb's TRBD1 call cannot be checked. Germline CDR1 SGHAT, CDR2 FQNNGV. This CDR3 has 16 amino acids. The CDR3 here is CASSGHRVLSGNTIYF. The entire variable domain, with the rest obtained from reference TRBV11-2 and TRBJ1-3, is as follows: EAGVAQSPRYKIIEKRQSVAFWCNPISGHATLYWYQQILGQGPKLLIQFQNNGVVDDSQLPKDRFSAERLKGVDSTLKIQPAKLEDSAVYLCASSGHRVLSGNTIYFGEGSWLTVV.